A selection of T cell receptor beta chains follows, all from one sample in a study of cytomegalovirus exposure and HLA in healthy donors. The protocol was immunoSEQ multiplex PCR, while the TCRdb copy is restricted to in-frame clones and leaves out a portion. The sample yields some 130,000 clones, approximately 80% seen once. Source material: PBMCs. Receptors were obtained from an older woman in good health and CMV-seronegative. CDR3s include the opening cysteine and the closing phenylalanine or tryptophan. D genes are given only for firm matches. Not all rows give a size; the values are once, few, many and, for expanded clones, a class.

abundance	v_gene	d_gene	j_gene	len	CDR3nt	CDR3aa
-	TRBV19	-	TRBJ1-6	15	TGTGCCAGTAGTATAGATGGCGGGGAAGCGTCACCCCTCCACTTT	CASSIDGGEASPLHF
-	TRBV27	-	TRBJ2-3	16	TGTGCCAGCAGTTTATCAGGGTGGACTAGCACAGATACGCAGTATTTT	CASSLSGWTSTDTQYF
-	TRBV7-2	-	TRBJ2-3	16	TGTGCCAGCAGCCCTAGGTGGTCCACCTACACAGATACGCAGTATTTT	CASSPRWSTYTDTQYF
-	TRBV29-1	TRBD1	TRBJ1-1	13	TGCAGCGTTGACGGACAGGGGTCGACTGAAGCTTTCTTT	CSVDGQGSTEAFF
-	TRBV9	TRBD1	TRBJ1-2	16	TGTGCCAGCAGCGTATCCGGGACAGGGGGCGTGGGTGGCTACACCTTC	CASSVSGTGGVGGYTF
-	TRBV6-6	TRBD1	TRBJ2-2	15	TGTGCCAGCAGGGGAACGGACAGGGACACCGGGGAGCTGTTTTTT	CASRGTDRDTGELFF
-	TRBV5-1	TRBD1	TRBJ2-1	15	TGCGCCAGCAGCTCGGGACAGGGGGCGAGAGGTGAGCAGTTCTTC	CASSSGQGARGEQFF
-	TRBV28	TRBD1	TRBJ2-7	15	TGTGCCAGCAGTTCCCCGGGACAGGGGGCGGTCGAGCAGTACTTC	CASSSPGQGAVEQYF
-	TRBV28	-	TRBJ2-3	14	TGTGCCAGCAGTTTAAGGCACTACACAGATACGCAGTATTTT	CASSLRHYTDTQYF
few	TRBV27	TRBD1	TRBJ2-6	19	TGTGCCAGCAGTTCTCGCCCCCCGACAGGGAGACCTGGGGCCAACGTCCTGACTTTC	CASSSRPPTGRPGANVLTF
-	TRBV30	TRBD2	TRBJ2-1	17	TGTGCCTGGAAGGATCCTAGCCGGGAGGGGTCGTACAATGAGCAGTTCTTC	CAWKDPSREGSYNEQFF
-	TRBV4-1	-	TRBJ1-3	16	TGCGCCAGCAGCCAAGTACAGGGCCGCTCTGGAAACACCATATATTTT	CASSQVQGRSGNTIYF
-	TRBV9	TRBD1	TRBJ1-1	15	TGTGCCAGCAGCGTAGTCCAGGGGGCGGGCACTGAAGCTTTCTTT	CASSVVQGAGTEAFF
-	TRBV28	-	TRBJ1-3	17	TGTGCCAGCGGCCTAGTGGGGGGGCCTAACTCTGGAAACACCATATATTTT	CASGLVGGPNSGNTIYF
-	TRBV28	-	TRBJ1-5	15	TGTGCCAGCAGCCGCCGTCCAGGGGGCAATCAGCCCCAGCATTTT	CASSRRPGGNQPQHF
-	TRBV28	TRBD1	TRBJ1-5	14	TGTGCCAGCAGTTTCGACAGGGAGAATCAGCCCCAGCATTTT	CASSFDRENQPQHF
-	TRBV7-3	TRBD1	TRBJ2-2	13	TGTGCCAGCAGACAGGGGTTGACCGGGGAGCTGTTTTTT	CASRQGLTGELFF
-	TRBV9	-	TRBJ1-1	15	TGTGCCAGCAGCGTAGTGGGGACTCCTAACACTGAAGCTTTCTTT	CASSVVGTPNTEAFF
few	TRBV9	-	TRBJ2-5	15	TGTGCCAGCAGCGTAGTTGGGGCAGCCCGAGAGACCCAGTACTTC	CASSVVGAARETQYF
-	TRBV6-1	TRBD1	TRBJ2-7	15	TGTGCCAGCAACCCCGGACAGGGACGAGACTACGAGCAGTACTTC	CASNPGQGRDYEQYF
-	TRBV5-4	-	TRBJ1-2	15	TGTGCCAGCAGCTTTCGGCAGGCAGCTAACTATGGCTACACCTTC	CASSFRQAANYGYTF
-	TRBV7-9	-	TRBJ1-2	14	TGTGCCAGCAGCTCATCGGCGGGGCTCTATGGCTACACCTTC	CASSSSAGLYGYTF
-	TRBV11-2	TRBD2	TRBJ2-5	15	TGTGCCAGCAGCCCCGGGACTAGGGCGACAGAGACCCAGTACTTC	CASSPGTRATETQYF
-	TRBV18	TRBD1	TRBJ1-4	16	TGTGCCAGCTCAGGATTACAGGGGGCGCGGGATGAAAAACTGTTTTTT	CASSGLQGARDEKLFF
-	TRBV5-1	TRBD1	TRBJ2-1	15	TGCGCCAGCAGCTTGGGGGACAGGGTGAATAATGAGCAGTTCTTC	CASSLGDRVNNEQFF
-	TRBV5-1	-	TRBJ1-5	15	TGCGCCAGCAGCGCCGGGGAGGGGCGAAATCAGCCCCAGCATTTT	CASSAGEGRNQPQHF
-	TRBV6-1	TRBD1	TRBJ1-5	15	TGTGCCAGCAGAGAGACAGGGAGAGGCAATCAGCCCCAGCATTTT	CASRETGRGNQPQHF
-	TRBV18	TRBD1	TRBJ2-7	15	TGTGCCAGCTCGCGCCCGGGACAGGGGAAATTGGAGCAGTACTTC	CASSRPGQGKLEQYF
-	TRBV4-2	-	TRBJ1-2	15	TGTGCCAGCAGAATAGGGGTTCTAGCTAACTATGGCTACACCTTC	CASRIGVLANYGYTF
once	TRBV9	-	TRBJ2-1	17	TGTGCCAGCAGCGTAGTGGGTCTTCGGGGGAGCTACAATGAGCAGTTCTTC	CASSVVGLRGSYNEQFF
-	TRBV6-6	-	TRBJ1-1	14	TGTGCCAGCAGTCGGGGGGAATTGAACACTGAAGCTTTCTTT	CASSRGELNTEAFF
-	TRBV18	TRBD1	TRBJ1-1	17	TGTGCCAGCTCACCCCAGGACAGGGATGGGTGGAACACTGAAGCTTTCTTT	CASSPQDRDGWNTEAFF
-	TRBV18	-	TRBJ2-3	15	TGTGCCAGCTCGCGGGCGGGATCTTCGGGTGATACGCAGTATTTT	CASSRAGSSGDTQYF
-	TRBV2	TRBD1	TRBJ2-7	11	TGTGCCAGCAGTCTGCCGGGACAGGTGGACTTC	CASSLPGQVDF
once	TRBV30	-	TRBJ1-3	13	TGTGCCTGGAGTCCAGGGTCCGGAAACACCATATATTTT	CAWSPGSGNTIYF
-	TRBV7-3	TRBD1	TRBJ2-2	15	TGTGCCAGCAGCACCGGGACAGGGGGCCCCGGGGAGCTGTTTTTT	CASSTGTGGPGELFF
few	TRBV7-9	TRBD1	TRBJ2-4	16	TGTGCCAGCAGCCGCAGACAGGGTTGGACCAAAAACATTCAGTACTTC	CASSRRQGWTKNIQYF
-	TRBV5-1	-	TRBJ1-1	17	TGCGCCAGCAGCCTTACCACAGGGACCAATTCGAACACTGAAGCTTTCTTT	CASSLTTGTNSNTEAFF
-	TRBV27	-	TRBJ1-1	16	TGTGCCAGCAGTTTAATTCCCGGGGCAGGGGTCACTGAAGCTTTCTTT	CASSLIPGAGVTEAFF
-	TRBV7-7	-	TRBJ2-1	13	TGTGCCAGCAGCTTAGGCGACAGAGACGAGCAGTTCTTC	CASSLGDRDEQFF
-	TRBV5-5	TRBD2	TRBJ2-3	18	TGTGCCAGCAGCTTGCGACTAGCGGGGGCCTATGGTACAGATACGCAGTATTTT	CASSLRLAGAYGTDTQYF
-	TRBV2	-	TRBJ1-2	14	TGTGCCAGCAGTCCCTCCCGGGATTCGTATGGCTACACCTTC	CASSPSRDSYGYTF
-	TRBV28	-	TRBJ1-3	14	TGTGCCAGCCGTACTCAGGGATCTGGAAACACCATATATTTT	CASRTQGSGNTIYF
few	TRBV11-2	-	TRBJ2-7	13	TGTGCCAGCAGCGTGGACTTGGCCTACGAGCAGTACTTC	CASSVDLAYEQYF
-	TRBV6-1	TRBD1	TRBJ1-2	14	TGTGCCAGCAGTGTCGGACAGGGAACCTATGGCTACACCTTC	CASSVGQGTYGYTF
-	TRBV29-1	-	TRBJ2-1	13	TGCAGCGTTGAAGATTCGTACTACAATGAGCAGTTCTTC	CSVEDSYYNEQFF
few	TRBV7-3	-	TRBJ1-1	16	TGTGCCAGCAGCTTAGGTGGGGGGGCGCGCGGCACTGAAGCTTTCTTT	CASSLGGGARGTEAFF
-	TRBV27	-	TRBJ1-3	15	TGTGCCAGCAGTTATGAGGGAGTCCCTGGAAACACCATATATTTT	CASSYEGVPGNTIYF
-	TRBV28	TRBD2	TRBJ2-4	14	TGTGCCAGCAGTTCGGGGGGTACCAAAAACATTCAGTACTTC	CASSSGGTKNIQYF
-	TRBV7-9	TRBD2	TRBJ2-1	16	TGTGCCAGCAGCTTAGGTAGCGGGGGGGCTTCAAATGAGCAGTTCTTC	CASSLGSGGASNEQFF
-	TRBV19	-	TRBJ2-7	14	TGTGCCAGTAGTATGGAGGGACTGGATTACGAGCAGTACTTC	CASSMEGLDYEQYF
-	TRBV19	-	TRBJ2-7	15	TGTGCCAGTAGTATAGCGGGGGTAGCCGCCTACGAGCAGTACTTC	CASSIAGVAAYEQYF
-	TRBV6-1	-	TRBJ1-1	13	TGTGCCAGCAGTGAACAGGGAGGTGGTGAAGCTTTCTTT	CASSEQGGGEAFF
-	TRBV28	-	TRBJ1-1	19	TGTGCCAGCAGTTTCACCACCTTATTCTCGCAGGGCCCGAACACTGAAGCTTTCTTT	CASSFTTLFSQGPNTEAFF
-	TRBV21-1	-	TRBJ2-1	17	TGTGCCAGCAGCCCCCGCTGCGGGGGATTTAGCGGTAATGAGCAGTTCTTC	CASSPRCGGFSGNEQFF